This section outlines one T cell receptor beta chain sequence together with its context. These data belong to a study of control samples from healthy donors and cancer patients. Clones were sequenced by immunoSEQ multiplex PCR, and TCRdb holds only the in-frame ones, with some missing. The sample lists 90,000 to 110,000 clones, around nine tenths occurring once. This CDR3 is 15 amino acids long. V lost 7 bases and J lost 1; bases outside the gene matches: 7. Per germline, CDR1 MNHEY and CDR2 SMNVEV (reference sequence). The sample consisted of blood. The chain uses TRBV27 and TRBJ2-3, with 8 bases matching TRBD2. This clonotype originated in a woman between 45 and 65 years old in good health. The CDR3 DNA sequence: TGTGCCAGCACTCCACTAGCGGAACGCACAGATACGCAGTATTTT. It specifies CASTPLAERTDTQYF.